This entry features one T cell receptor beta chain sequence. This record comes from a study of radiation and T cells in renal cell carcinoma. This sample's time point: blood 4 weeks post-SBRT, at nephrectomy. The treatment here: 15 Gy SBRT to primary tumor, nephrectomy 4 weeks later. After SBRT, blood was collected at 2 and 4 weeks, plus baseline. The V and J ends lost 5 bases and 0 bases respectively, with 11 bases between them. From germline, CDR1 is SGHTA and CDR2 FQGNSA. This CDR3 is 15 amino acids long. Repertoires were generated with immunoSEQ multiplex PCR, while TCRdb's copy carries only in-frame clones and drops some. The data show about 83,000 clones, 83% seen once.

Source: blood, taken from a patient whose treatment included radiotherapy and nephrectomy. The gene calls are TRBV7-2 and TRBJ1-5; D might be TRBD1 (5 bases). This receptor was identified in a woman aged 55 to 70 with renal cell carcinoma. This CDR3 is CASSAYTGSNQPQHF. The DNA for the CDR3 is TGTGCCAGCAGCGCTTATACAGGTAGCAATCAGCCCCAGCATTTT. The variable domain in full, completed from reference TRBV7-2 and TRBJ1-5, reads GAGVSQSPSNKVTEKGKDVELRCDPISGHTALYWYRQSLGQGLEFLIYFQGNSAPDKSGLPSDRFSAERTGGSVSTLTIQRTQQEDSAVYLCASSAYTGSNQPQHFGDGTRLSIL.